The source of this T cell receptor beta chain is a study of blood T cell repertoires in COVID-19. The study recruited people aged roughly 18 to 95 years across approximately 25 US areas. In the authors' methods: Reference gene primer amplification gave nucleated cell count estimates. The data were produced by immunoSEQ multiplex PCR, yet TCRdb's version contains in-frame clones alone and is incomplete. V, J and clone size were drawn from that table, and D and trimming were deduced from the DNA. This table has some 430,000 clones, about 92% appearing once. Trimming removed 3 bases from V and 6 bases from J; junction bases left unmatched: 7. Germline assignment: CDR1 SGDLS and CDR2 YYNGEE. This CDR3 is built from 15 residues.

The chain couples TRBV9 to TRBJ1-1; 11 bases match TRBD1. The sequence was collected from a man younger than 30 who had recovered from COVID-19. The sequencing sample was made of PBMCs or T cells enriched from blood (not recorded which). The CDR3 loop is CASSGGTGGSAEAFF. DNA for the CDR3: TGTGCCAGCAGCGGAGGGACAGGGGGTTCCGCTGAAGCTTTCTTT. The full variable domain, its missing parts supplied by reference TRBV9 and TRBJ1-1, is DSGVTQTPKHLITATGQRVTLRCSPRSGDLSVYWYQQSLDQGLQFLIQYYNGEERAKGNILERFSAQQFPDLHSELNLSSLELGDSALYFCASSGGTGGSAEAFFGQGTRLTVV.